The 32 T cell receptor beta chains reported below all come from one sample, sequenced in a study of blood T cell repertoires in COVID-19. Clones were read by immunoSEQ multiplex PCR, and TCRdb kept only the in-frame ones, dropping some. The table includes some 170,000 clones, roughly 87% detected once. The sequenced sample consisted of peripheral blood. The receptors shown here come from a woman aged 45-65 years with acute or convalescent COVID-19.

The chain uses TRBV10-1 and TRBJ2-1; 15 nucleotides line up with TRBD2. The CDR3 runs 16 residues. In germline, CDR1 is WNHNN, CDR2 SYGVQD (reference sequence). V was pared by 3 bases and J by 7 bases, with 4 bases of the junction left unmatched. The CDR3 nucleotides read TGCGCCAGCAGTGATCCGGGACTAGCGGGGGGAAATGAGCAGTTCTTC. This gives the protein CASSDPGLAGGNEQFF.

The table lists this clone with a count of one. The chain employs TRBV3-1 (or the pseudogene TRBV3-2) and TRBJ2-5; no reliable D call. Germline CDR1 LGHDT, CDR2 YNNKEL (reference sequence). With 4 bases removed from V and 4 bases from J, the gap between germline ends came to 7 bases. This CDR3 is built from 12 residues. The CDR3 sequence: CASSLLGETQYF. The CDR3 DNA is TGTGCCAGCAGCCTACTCGGAGAGACCCAGTACTTC.

This clone was counted once. The chain couples TRBV7-6 to TRBJ1-4, with a weak D call TRBD1 (6 bases). Between the trimmed V and J ends, which lost 5 bases and 6 bases, there was a span of 13 bases. CDR1 and CDR2 (germline): SGHVS, FNYEAQ. The CDR3 has 14 residues. CDR3 region: CASSHRAQDEKLFF. DNA of the CDR3: TGTGCCAGCAGCCACAGGGCCCAGGATGAAAAACTGTTTTTT.

The rearrangement uses TRBV6-5 and TRBJ1-1, with D unresolved. The germline gives CDR1 MNHEY, CDR2 SVGAGI. V was trimmed by 7 bases and J by 8 bases, leaving 17 bases between them. This CDR3 spans 13 amino acids. The CDR3 loop reads CASNRESGGEAFF. CDR3 bases: TGTGCCAGCAACCGGGAGTCAGGCGGAGAAGCTTTCTTT.

This clone was recorded only once. J is TRBJ2-2 and V is TRBV29-1; the D gene is possibly TRBD2 (5 bases). The CDR3 extends over 12 amino acids. In germline, CDR1 is SQVTM, CDR2 ANQGSEA. V dropped 5 bases and J dropped 5 bases, with 9 bases sitting between them. CDR3 coding DNA: TGCAGCGTTACCCGGGGAACCGGGGAGCTGTTTTTT. Translated, it gives CSVTRGTGELFF.

This clone was observed a few times. This chain joins TRBV6-2 or TRBV6-3 and TRBJ2-5, with D tentatively TRBD1 (6 bases). V was shortened by 7 bases and J by 3 bases, with 15 bases between the two germline ends. The CDR3 is made up of 14 amino acids. Per germline, CDR1 MNHEY and CDR2 SVGEGT. The CDR3 is CASTPRTVEETQYF. CDR3 DNA sequence: TGTGCCAGCACCCCCCGGACAGTCGAAGAGACCCAGTACTTC.

The chain links TRBV5-1 to TRBJ2-5; D is unclear. The V and J ends lost 2 bases and 4 bases respectively, with 6 bases between them. This CDR3 is built from 12 residues. Per the germline V gene, CDR1 is SGHRS and CDR2 is YFSETQ. The CDR3 DNA reads as TGCGCCAGCAGCTTAACCGGAGAGACCCAGTACTTC. Its protein is CASSLTGETQYF.

The chain joins TRBV19 to TRBJ2-1, with 9 bases lining up with TRBD1. V lost 5 bases and J lost 9; bases outside the gene matches: 11. Germline V CDR1 and CDR2: LNHDA, SQIVND (reference sequence). This CDR3 has 15 amino acids. CDR3 in DNA: TGTGCCAGTAGTCAAGGACAGGGGTCCTTCGCTGAGCAGTTCTTC. Its protein product is CASSQGQGSFAEQFF.

This chain joins TRBV6-2 or TRBV6-3 and TRBJ1-1; TRBD1 matches at 8 bases. V shed 6 bases and J 4 bases; nucleotides not matched to a gene: 7. There are 14 residues in the CDR3. From germline, CDR1 is MNHEY and CDR2 SVGEGT. The CDR3: CASRYGQGFTEAFF. CDR3 sequence (DNA): TGTGCCAGCAGGTACGGACAGGGATTCACTGAAGCTTTCTTT.

This rearrangement joins TRBV4-1 to TRBJ1-4; TRBD1 agrees at 9 bases. With 4 bases clipped from V and 4 bases from J, the junction kept 7 bases outside the gene matches. CDR1 and CDR2 from the germline V gene are MGHRA and YSYEKL. The CDR3 consists of 16 residues. CDR3 in amino acids: CASSLDRDRVNEKLFF. The CDR3 region has the DNA TGCGCCAGCAGCCTAGACCGGGACAGGGTTAATGAAAAACTGTTTTTT.

J is TRBJ2-1 and V is TRBV4-1; 9 bases agree with TRBD1. After removal of 2 bases from V and 8 bases from J, the junction contained 13 bases not matched to a gene. Germline values: CDR1 MGHRA, CDR2 YSYEKL. The CDR3 is 17 residues long. CDR3 sequence: CASSQRVQGAALDEQFF. For the CDR3, the DNA is TGCGCCAGCAGCCAAAGAGTACAGGGGGCGGCACTGGATGAGCAGTTCTTC.

V usage is TRBV28 and J usage is TRBJ1-2, with D uncertain. Germline loops: CDR1 MDHEN, CDR2 SYDVKM. V lost 2 bases and J 2 bases, leaving 9 bases between the germline ends. The CDR3 has 14 amino acids. CDR3 amino acids: CASSLEHSNYGYTF. The DNA for the CDR3 is TGTGCCAGCAGTTTAGAGCACAGCAACTATGGCTACACCTTC.

The chain recombines TRBV5-1 with TRBJ2-1; perhaps TRBD2 as D (6 bases). The germline V and J ends were trimmed by 5 bases and 3 bases, with 15 bases remaining between them. The CDR3 is made up of 15 amino acids. CDR1 SGHRS and CDR2 YFSETQ come from the germline V gene. CDR3 sequence reads: CASRPPLANYNEQFF. CDR3 sequence (DNA): TGCGCCAGCAGACCCCCGCTAGCGAACTACAATGAGCAGTTCTTC.

Points on this clone: Other DNA sequences from this sample encode an identical CDR3 as well. The chain joins TRBV9 to TRBJ1-5; TRBD1 aligns across 9 bases. Germline lookup yields CDR1 SGDLS and CDR2 YYNGEE. V dropped 3 bases and J dropped 6; count of bases not matched to a gene: 4. This CDR3 region has 14 residues. The CDR3 nucleotides read TGTGCCAGCAGCGCCGGGACAGGGCTTCAGCCCCAGCATTTT. Translation gives CASSAGTGLQPQHF. The entire variable domain, with the rest obtained from reference TRBV9 and TRBJ1-5, is as follows: DSGVTQTPKHLITATGQRVTLRCSPRSGDLSVYWYQQSLDQGLQFLIQYYNGEERAKGNILERFSAQQFPDLHSELNLSSLELGDSALYFCASSAGTGLQPQHFGDGTRLSIL.

In DNA, the CDR3 is TGTGCCAGCAGCTTAGGGAGCGGTGAGACCCAGTACTTC. It yields the protein CASSLGSGETQYF. The chain is built from TRBV7-7 and TRBJ2-5, with D possibly TRBD2 on 5 matching bases. V was clipped by 1 base and J by 5 bases, with 8 bases between them. The CDR3 is 13 residues long. Germline CDR1 SSHAT, CDR2 FNYEAQ (reference sequence).

This clone is a singleton in its sample. CDR3 loop: CASSFSGELFF. In nucleotides, the CDR3 is TGTGCCAGCAGTTTCTCGGGGGAGCTGTTTTTT. The V call is TRBV12-3 or TRBV12-4, the J call TRBJ2-2; no clear D. Trimming removed 3 bases at V and 8 bases at J, with 4 bases between. The CDR3 runs 11 residues.

V and J are TRBV13 and TRBJ2-2, with a tentative D call TRBD2 (7 bases). The CDR3 has 15 residues. CDR1 PRHDT and CDR2 FYEKMQ come from the germline V gene (reference sequence). Trimming pared 1 base from V and 7 bases from J, leaving 13 bases between. The CDR3 protein is CASSLVRGAYGELFF. The CDR3 DNA is TGTGCCAGCAGCTTAGTTCGGGGGGCGTACGGGGAGCTGTTTTTT.

This clone was counted a single time. The chain links TRBV6-5 to TRBJ1-1; TRBD1 might be the D (5 bases). Per germline, CDR1 MNHEY and CDR2 SVGAGI. CDR3 length: 14 residues. V gave up 2 bases and J gave up 1 base, with 8 bases separating them. CDR3 nucleotides: TGTGCCAGCAGTTACGGGGCGAGGAACACTGAAGCTTTCTTT. This encodes CASSYGARNTEAFF.

CDR3 coding DNA: TGTGCCAGCAGCCAAATAGGGGGAAGGGAGGGCTACACCTTC. Its translation is CASSQIGGREGYTF. The rearrangement joins TRBV9 to TRBJ1-2, with D possibly TRBD1 on 6 matching bases. V was trimmed by 4 bases and J by 8 bases, leaving 18 bases between them. CDR3 size: 14 residues. Germline values: CDR1 SGDLS, CDR2 YYNGEE.

The sample holds one count of this clone. Within the sample, other DNA sequences also encode this same CDR3. V gene TRBV11-3 combines with J gene TRBJ1-1; a weak D match, TRBD1 (5 bases). The CDR3 consists of 14 residues. V was trimmed by 1 base and J by 2 bases, leaving 8 bases between them. Germline V gene data show CDR1 as SGHNT and CDR2 as YENEEA. CDR3 sequence reads: CASSLGQRNTEAFF. The DNA for the CDR3 is TGTGCCAGCAGCTTAGGACAGAGAAACACTGAAGCTTTCTTT. Full variable domain (remainder filled in from reference TRBV11-3 and TRBJ1-1): EAGVVQSPRYKIIEKKQPVAFWCNPISGHNTLYWYLQNLGQGPELLIRYENEEAVDDSQLPKDRFSAERLKGVDSTLKIQPAELGDSAVYLCASSLGQRNTEAFFGQGTRLTVV.

This chain links TRBV4-3 with TRBJ1-2, with D hard to call. Per germline, CDR1 LGHNA and CDR2 YSLEER. This CDR3 spans 15 amino acids. Trimming took off 2 bases at V and 4 bases at J, with 14 bases between the two ends. CDR3 in DNA: TGCGCCAGCAGCCAAAATATTATTTCAGGCTATGGCTACACCTTC. Translation: CASSQNIISGYGYTF.

This clone was counted a single time. The V and J genes are TRBV2 and TRBJ1-5; D gene uncertain. V was cut by 2 bases and J by 7 bases, with 15 bases left in between. Per the germline V gene, CDR1 is SNHLY and CDR2 is FYNNEI. This CDR3 is 15 amino acids long. The CDR3 region is CASSENLPGRQPQHF. The CDR3 bases are TGTGCCAGCAGTGAAAACTTGCCGGGAAGACAGCCCCAGCATTTT. The variable domain in full, with the rest retrieved from reference TRBV2 and TRBJ1-5, is EPEVTQTPSHQVTQMGQEVILRCVPISNHLYFYWYRQILGQKVEFLVSFYNNEISEKSEIFDDQFSVERPDGSNFTLKIRSTKLEDSAMYFCASSENLPGRQPQHFGDGTRLSIL.

This chain uses TRBV18 with TRBJ2-1, with 12 bases fitting TRBD1. The CDR3 has 16 residues. Germline V gene lookup returns CDR1 KGHSH and CDR2 LQKENI. Trimming cost V 5 bases and J 0 bases; bases outside gene matches: 2. The CDR3 sequence: CASSGTGGPSYNEQFF. The CDR3 nucleotides are TGTGCCAGCTCAGGGACAGGGGGCCCCTCCTACAATGAGCAGTTCTTC.

The rearrangement joins TRBV14 to TRBJ1-1, with D possibly matching TRBD1 (5 bases). From germline, CDR1 is SGHDN and CDR2 FVKESK. CDR3 size: 14 residues. The ends were cut back, 6 bases at V and 4 bases at J, with 15 bases in the middle. The chain's CDR3 is CASSIIRGGTEAFF. CDR3 DNA: TGTGCCAGCAGTATTATAAGGGGCGGCACTGAAGCTTTCTTT.

The chain links TRBV18 to TRBJ1-3; 8 bases are shared with TRBD1. Germline V CDR1 and CDR2: KGHSH, LQKENI. The CDR3 contains 16 residues. V lost 1 base and J lost 4; bases outside the gene matches: 6. The CDR3 region is CASSPRQGWSGNTIYF. In nucleotides, the CDR3 is TGTGCCAGCTCACCACGACAGGGGTGGTCAGGAAACACCATATATTTT.

The chain uses TRBV1 and TRBJ1-2. TRBV1 has pseudogene status. The CDR3 runs 18 residues. CDR3 region: CTSSQEVKFRLANYGYTF. CDR3 bases: TGCACCAGCAGCCAAGAGGTAAAGTTTCGACTAGCTAACTATGGCTACACCTTC.

V is TRBV27 and J is TRBJ1-2, with D possibly TRBD1 on 5 matching bases. Trimming left V 3 bases short and J 0 bases short, with 8 bases between. This CDR3 contains 14 residues. The germline V gene encodes CDR1 MNHEY and CDR2 SMNVEV (reference sequence). This CDR3 reads CASSFWGANYGYTF. The CDR3, as DNA: TGTGCCAGCAGTTTTTGGGGGGCTAACTATGGCTACACCTTC.

The rearrangement joins TRBV10-2 to TRBJ2-7; 9 nucleotides line up with TRBD1. This CDR3 has 13 residues. Germline trimming cut 6 bases from V and 0 bases from J; bases unmatched to any gene: 0. CDR1 WSHSY and CDR2 SAAADI come from the germline V gene. CDR3 loop: CASRTGGSYEQYF. As DNA, the CDR3 is TGCGCCAGCAGGACAGGGGGCTCCTACGAGCAGTACTTC.

The rearrangement joins TRBV7-2 to TRBJ2-3; a weak D match, TRBD1 (6 bases). V was pared by 2 bases and J by 6 bases, with 15 bases between. The CDR3 spans 15 residues. Germline V gives CDR1 SGHTA, CDR2 FQGNSA. This CDR3 is CASSLQGKASDTQYF. The CDR3 bases are TGTGCCAGCAGCTTACAGGGGAAGGCCTCGGATACGCAGTATTTT.

V gene TRBV12-3 or TRBV12-4 combines with J gene TRBJ2-7, with 9 bases fitting TRBD1. The CDR3 length is 12 residues. V gave up 6 bases and J gave up 9 bases; unmatched junction bases: 6. The chain's CDR3 is CASSFTGGVQYF. In DNA form, the CDR3 reads TGTGCCAGCAGCTTCACAGGGGGCGTGCAGTACTTC.

The rearrangement uses TRBV19 and TRBJ2-3, with a tentative D call TRBD2 (6 bases). In germline, CDR1 is LNHDA, CDR2 SQIVND (reference sequence). The CDR3 spans 13 residues. Trimming took off 3 bases at V and 5 bases at J, with 9 bases between the two ends. The DNA of the CDR3 is TGTGCCAGTAGTATGTGGGGGGAAGATACGCAGTATTTT. This encodes CASSMWGEDTQYF.

The chain links TRBV7-2 to TRBJ2-1; the match to TRBD2 covers 7 bases. The length of the CDR3 is 13 residues. V shed 4 bases, J shed 8 bases, and the junction held 5 bases outside the gene matches. The V gene's germline CDR1 is SGHTA and CDR2 FQGNSA. The CDR3 nucleotides are TGTGCCAGCAGCTACAGACTAGCCTATGAGCAGTTCTTC. Translation: CASSYRLAYEQFF.